This T cell receptor (beta chain) stems from a study of T cell responses to AZD1222 COVID-19 vaccine. Study overall: Combined were second doses at about 4 or about 12 weeks.

TCRdb's copy holds only in-frame clones and misses some; the assay was immunoSEQ multiplex PCR. The sample carries over 100,000 clones, about 91% recorded once. General observations from the study: Variant regions that are unmutated are reportedly the target of nearly half of spike-specific TCRs. Donor demographics were predominantly white British with a female majority; clonal diversity may be underestimated. Spike-specific TCR repertoires showed rising breadth and depth after two AZD1222 doses.

In the case of this clone: The antigen remains unidentified.

The clonotype originates from an adult in good health. The starting material was peripheral blood, obtained on day 0 of AZD1222 vaccination.

CDR3 amino acids: CASSLNPGTAQETQYF. DNA for the CDR3: TGTGCCAGCAGCTTAAACCCCGGGACAGCCCAAGAGACCCAGTACTTC. The chain joins TRBV7-3 to TRBJ2-5; TRBD1 matches at 7 bases. CDR1 is SGHTA and CDR2 is FQGTGA in the germline V gene. This CDR3 is built from 16 residues. The J segment lost 1 base and the V segment lost 1 base, leaving 6 bases of the junction unmatched. The variable domain in full, with the rest retrieved from reference TRBV7-3 and TRBJ2-5, is GAGVSQTPSNKVTEKGKYVELRCDPISGHTALYWYRQSLGQGPEFLIYFQGTGAADDSGLPNDRFFAVRPEGSVSTLKIQRTERGDSAVYLCASSLNPGTAQETQYFGPGTRLLVL.